Listed below are T cell receptor beta chains from one sample, sequenced in a study of blood T cell repertoires in COVID-19. TCRdb's copy holds only in-frame clones and misses some; the assay was immunoSEQ multiplex PCR. The sample gives some 250,000 clones, about 86% of which show up once; roughly 7.8% is in the top ten. The sample consisted of peripheral blood. Receptors were obtained from a man aged 35-49 years with active or convalescent COVID-19. CDR3s include the opening cysteine and the closing phenylalanine or tryptophan. The D gene is left open where the match is weak. A row's size may be missing; if present it is once, few, many or a size class.

D gene	J gene	V gene	clone size	CDR3 protein	CDR3 DNA
TRBD2	TRBJ2-1	TRBV10-3	NA	CANAQQAGGNNEQFF	TGTGCCAACGCCCAGCAAGCGGGAGGGAACAATGAGCAGTTCTTC
NA	TRBJ2-7	TRBV5-6	NA	CASSRQDRRTYEQYF	TGTGCCAGCAGCCGACAGGACCGGCGAACCTACGAGCAGTACTTC
TRBD1	TRBJ1-3	TRBV9	NA	CASSPTGGSGNTIYF	TGTGCCAGCAGCCCCACAGGGGGCTCTGGAAACACCATATATTTT
NA	TRBJ1-4	TRBV19	NA	CASSSAGANEKLFF	TGTGCCAGTAGTAGTGCAGGGGCTAATGAAAAACTGTTTTTT
TRBD2	TRBJ2-6	TRBV5-1	once	CASSWKGLAGLSGANVLTF	TGCGCCAGCAGCTGGAAGGGACTAGCGGGCCTCTCTGGGGCCAACGTCCTGACTTTC
NA	TRBJ1-2	TRBV4-2	NA	CASSQDTGVYYGYTF	TGTGCCAGCAGCCAAGATACGGGGGTTTACTATGGCTACACCTTC
NA	TRBJ2-2	TRBV4-1	NA	CASSQGDSNTGELFF	TGCGCCAGCAGCCAAGGTGACAGCAATACCGGGGAGCTGTTTTTT
TRBD1	TRBJ1-2	TRBV3-1/TRBV3-2	once	CASSLGQDYGYTF	TGTGCCAGCAGCCTGGGACAGGACTATGGCTACACCTTC
NA	TRBJ1-2	TRBV19	few	CASSWAGFGYTF	TGTGCCAGTAGTTGGGCAGGGTTTGGCTACACCTTC
NA	TRBJ1-5	TRBV19	NA	CASSIGRVGGSNQPQHF	TGTGCCAGTAGTATAGGGCGGGTAGGGGGTTCCAATCAGCCCCAGCATTTT
TRBD1	TRBJ1-6	TRBV4-1	NA	CASSLRAGTGNSPLHF	TGCGCCAGCAGCCTCCGAGCCGGGACAGGGAATTCACCCCTCCACTTT
TRBD1	TRBJ2-7	TRBV5-5	NA	CASSSTGFYEQYF	TGTGCCAGCAGCTCGACAGGGTTCTACGAGCAGTACTTC
NA	TRBJ1-5	TRBV2	NA	CATRTESHQPQHF	TGTGCCACTCGGACAGAGTCCCATCAGCCCCAGCATTTT
NA	TRBJ2-1	TRBV4-2	NA	CASSQEAGPYNEQFF	TGTGCCAGCAGCCAAGAGGCGGGCCCCTACAATGAGCAGTTCTTC
NA	TRBJ1-1	TRBV6-5	NA	CASRPPFRAEAFF	TGTGCCAGCAGGCCTCCCTTCAGGGCTGAAGCTTTCTTT
TRBD1	TRBJ2-4	TRBV5-6	once	CASSFGQEQYIQYF	TGTGCCAGCAGCTTTGGACAGGAACAATACATTCAGTACTTC
TRBD2	TRBJ2-5	TRBV14	once	CASSKWALAGGQGTQYF	TGTGCCAGCAGTAAATGGGCCCTAGCGGGGGGCCAAGGGACCCAGTACTTC
TRBD1	TRBJ1-1	TRBV29-1	once	CSADRGFTEAFF	TGCAGCGCCGACAGGGGGTTCACTGAAGCTTTCTTT
NA	TRBJ2-6	TRBV30	once	CASGVLSGANVLTF	TGTGCCTCAGGGGTCCTCTCTGGGGCCAACGTCCTGACTTTC
NA	TRBJ1-6	TRBV6-5	NA	CASSHPEGNSPLHF	TGTGCCAGCAGCCACCCCGAGGGTAATTCACCCCTCCACTTT
NA	TRBJ1-2	TRBV27	NA	CASSSGRDYGYTF	TGTGCCAGCAGCTCCGGGAGGGACTATGGCTACACCTTC
NA	TRBJ2-1	TRBV11-3	NA	CASSLDFGGGDYNEQFF	TGTGCCAGCAGCTTAGATTTTGGTGGTGGAGACTACAATGAGCAGTTCTTC
NA	TRBJ2-1	TRBV5-1	once	CASSLAGGARYNEQFF	TGCGCCAGCAGCTTGGCCGGAGGGGCCCGCTACAATGAGCAGTTCTTC
TRBD2	TRBJ2-2	TRBV24-1	NA	CATSDGTSGNTGELFF	TGTGCCACCAGTGACGGAACTAGCGGGAACACCGGGGAGCTGTTTTTT
TRBD1	TRBJ1-2	TRBV5-3	NA	CARSREGALYGYTF	TGTGCCAGAAGCCGAGAGGGGGCCCTCTATGGCTACACCTTC
TRBD2	TRBJ2-3	TRBV6-1	NA	CASSETSGRPSHTQYF	TGTGCCAGCAGTGAAACTAGCGGGAGGCCCAGCCATACGCAGTATTTT
TRBD1	TRBJ1-5	TRBV9	NA	CASSVDGQGGQPQHF	TGTGCCAGCAGCGTAGACGGACAGGGCGGTCAGCCCCAGCATTTT
NA	TRBJ1-6	TRBV11-3	NA	CASSLGVNSPLHF	TGTGCCAGCAGCTTAGGAGTAAATTCACCCCTCCACTTT
NA	TRBJ2-2	TRBV4-1	NA	CPRSQLLTTGELFF	TGCCCCCGCAGCCAACTCCTAACGACCGGGGAGCTGTTTTTT
TRBD1	TRBJ2-3	TRBV2	NA	CASRATGGVSTDTQYF	TGTGCCAGCAGAGCTACAGGGGGCGTGAGCACAGATACGCAGTATTTT
TRBD2	TRBJ2-1	TRBV9	once	CASSVLAGGTYNEQFF	TGTGCCAGCAGCGTCTTAGCGGGAGGCACCTACAATGAGCAGTTCTTC
TRBD2	TRBJ2-2	TRBV2	few	CASSAGLAGAPTGELFF	TGTGCCAGCAGCGCCGGTCTAGCGGGGGCTCCCACCGGGGAGCTGTTTTTT
NA	TRBJ2-7	TRBV27	NA	CASSYGTSYEQYF	TGTGCCAGCAGTTACGGGACTTCCTACGAGCAGTACTTC
NA	TRBJ2-6	TRBV7-6	NA	CASSEEGTRPGANVLTF	TGTGCCAGCAGCGAGGAGGGGACGAGGCCTGGGGCCAACGTCCTGACTTTC
NA	TRBJ2-1	TRBV27	NA	CASSLLGAYEQFF	TGTGCCAGCAGTTTGCTGGGGGCCTATGAGCAGTTCTTC
NA	TRBJ1-3	TRBV11-3	NA	CASSSFGRNTIYF	TGTGCCAGCAGCTCATTCGGGAGAAACACCATATATTTT
NA	TRBJ2-1	TRBV5-4	NA	CASSSFQAGHNEQFF	TGTGCCAGCAGCTCTTTTCAAGCGGGCCACAATGAGCAGTTCTTC
NA	TRBJ2-5	TRBV12-1	NA	CASSFSLRDRDYPNAGETQYF	TGTGCCAGCAGCTTTAGTCTCCGCGATCGGGACTATCCAAATGCGGGGGAGACCCAGTACTTC
NA	TRBJ1-2	TRBV12-5	NA	CASGLALQGNGYTF	TGTGCTAGTGGTTTGGCGTTACAGGGAAATGGCTACACCTTC
NA	TRBJ1-5	TRBV21-1	NA	CASSPPSTDRSNQPQHF	TGTGCCAGCAGCCCCCCTAGCACGGACCGTAGCAATCAGCCCCAGCATTTT
NA	TRBJ1-2	TRBV25-1	NA	CASSPRGHGYTF	TGTGCCAGCAGTCCGCGGGGACATGGCTACACCTTC
NA	TRBJ1-5	TRBV30	NA	CAWSVEATQPQHF	TGTGCCTGGAGTGTAGAGGCGACGCAGCCCCAGCATTTT
NA	TRBJ1-2	TRBV6-1	few	CASSEALGRGNYGYTF	TGTGCCAGCAGTGAAGCGCTGGGCAGGGGAAACTATGGCTACACCTTC
NA	TRBJ2-7	TRBV10-3	NA	CAISESEDLGIEQYF	TGTGCCATCAGTGAGTCGGAGGACTTAGGGATCGAGCAGTACTTC
TRBD1	TRBJ2-3	TRBV7-9	NA	CASSLIYDRAADTQYF	TGTGCCAGCAGCTTAATCTACGACAGGGCAGCCGATACGCAGTATTTT
TRBD1	TRBJ2-4	TRBV10-3	NA	CAISELGTGPRENIQYF	TGTGCCATCAGTGAGTTAGGGACAGGGCCTAGAGAAAACATTCAGTACTTC
NA	TRBJ2-3	TRBV5-1	NA	CASSLASAGGTDTQYF	TGCGCCAGCAGCTTGGCGAGCGCAGGGGGCACAGATACGCAGTATTTT
NA	TRBJ2-3	TRBV11-3	NA	CASSLDSRQYTDTQYF	TGTGCCAGCAGCTTAGATTCGAGACAGTACACAGATACGCAGTATTTT
TRBD2	TRBJ2-5	TRBV28	NA	CASSLLGGQETQYF	TGTGCCAGCAGTTTGTTGGGGGGGCAAGAGACCCAGTACTTC
TRBD1	TRBJ1-1	TRBV27	NA	CASTRTGGGRTEAFF	TGTGCCAGCACCCGGACAGGGGGGGGGAGGACTGAAGCTTTCTTT
NA	TRBJ1-1	TRBV12-3/TRBV12-4	once	CASSRTDTEAFF	TGTGCCAGCAGCAGGACAGATACTGAAGCTTTCTTT
TRBD1	TRBJ2-5	TRBV19	once	CASSPWDSQETQYF	TGTGCCAGTAGTCCGTGGGACAGCCAAGAGACCCAGTACTTC
TRBD2	TRBJ2-1	TRBV30	NA	CAWASGRGGNEQFF	TGTGCCTGGGCTAGCGGGAGGGGCGGGAATGAGCAGTTCTTC
NA	TRBJ1-1	TRBV7-9	NA	CASLREGATLNTEAFF	TGTGCCAGCCTAAGAGAGGGAGCAACCTTGAACACTGAAGCTTTCTTT